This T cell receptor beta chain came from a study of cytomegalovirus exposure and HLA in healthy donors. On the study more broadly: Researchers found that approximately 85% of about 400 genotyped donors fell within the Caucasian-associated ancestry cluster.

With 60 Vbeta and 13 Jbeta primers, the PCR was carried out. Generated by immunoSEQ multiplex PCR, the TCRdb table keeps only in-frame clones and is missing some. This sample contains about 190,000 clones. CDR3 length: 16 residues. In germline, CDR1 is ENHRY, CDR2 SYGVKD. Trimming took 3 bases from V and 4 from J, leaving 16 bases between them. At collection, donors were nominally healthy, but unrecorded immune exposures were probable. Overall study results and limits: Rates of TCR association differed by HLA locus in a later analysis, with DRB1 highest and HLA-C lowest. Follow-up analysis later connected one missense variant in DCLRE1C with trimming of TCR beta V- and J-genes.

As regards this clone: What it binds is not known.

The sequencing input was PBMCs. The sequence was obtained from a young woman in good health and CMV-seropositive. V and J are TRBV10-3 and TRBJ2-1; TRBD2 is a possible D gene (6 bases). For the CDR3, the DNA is TGTGCCATCAGTGATCTTCCGGGAGCGTCGTACAATGAGCAGTTCTTC. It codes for CAISDLPGASYNEQFF.